This entry concerns a single T cell receptor beta chain. Some clones are missing from TCRdb's copy, which holds only in-frame ones; the method was immunoSEQ multiplex PCR. The sample holds about 100,000 clones, more than 90% seen once. The data were taken from a study of technical replicates of blood from a few donors. Germline V gene lookup returns CDR1 MNHNS and CDR2 SASEGT. The CDR3 loop spans 15 amino acids. Trimming took 1 base from V and 2 from J; bases not matched to a gene: 5. The rearrangement links TRBV6-1 to TRBJ2-7; 7 bases are a match to TRBD2. Material for sequencing was T cells isolated from PBMCs. This sequence originates from a human donor in good health. CDR3 sequence: CASSEDRGGTYEQYF. The CDR3 nucleotides are TGTGCCAGCAGTGAAGATAGGGGAGGGACCTACGAGCAGTACTTC.